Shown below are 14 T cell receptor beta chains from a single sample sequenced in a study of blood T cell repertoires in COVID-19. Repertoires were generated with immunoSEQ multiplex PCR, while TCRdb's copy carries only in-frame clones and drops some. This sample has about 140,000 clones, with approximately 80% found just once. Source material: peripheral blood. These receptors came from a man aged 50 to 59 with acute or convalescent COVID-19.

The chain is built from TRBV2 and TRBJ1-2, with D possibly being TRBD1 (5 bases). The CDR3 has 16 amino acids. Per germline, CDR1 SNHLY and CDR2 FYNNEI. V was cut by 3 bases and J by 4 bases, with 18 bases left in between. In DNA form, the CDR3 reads TGTGCCAGCAGTGACCTAACCGGGACTCATATCTATGGCTACACCTTC. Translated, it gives CASSDLTGTHIYGYTF. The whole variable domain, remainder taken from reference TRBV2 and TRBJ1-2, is EPEVTQTPSHQVTQMGQEVILRCVPISNHLYFYWYRQILGQKVEFLVSFYNNEISEKSEIFDDQFSVERPDGSNFTLKIRSTKLEDSAMYFCASSDLTGTHIYGYTFGSGTRLTVV.

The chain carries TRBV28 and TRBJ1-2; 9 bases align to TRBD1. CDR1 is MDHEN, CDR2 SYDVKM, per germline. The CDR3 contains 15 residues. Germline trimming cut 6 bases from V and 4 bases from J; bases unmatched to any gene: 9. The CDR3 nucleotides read TGTGCCAGCAGGCCGTGGGACAGGGTGAGCTATGGCTACACCTTC. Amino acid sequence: CASRPWDRVSYGYTF.

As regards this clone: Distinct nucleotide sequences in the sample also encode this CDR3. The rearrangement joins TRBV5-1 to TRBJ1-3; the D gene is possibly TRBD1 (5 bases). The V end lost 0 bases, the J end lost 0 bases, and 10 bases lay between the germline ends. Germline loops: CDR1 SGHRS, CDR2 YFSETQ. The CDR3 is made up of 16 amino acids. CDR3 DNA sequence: TGCGCCAGCAGCTTGGGGCCCGGGGGCTCTGGAAACACCATATATTTT. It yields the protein CASSLGPGGSGNTIYF.

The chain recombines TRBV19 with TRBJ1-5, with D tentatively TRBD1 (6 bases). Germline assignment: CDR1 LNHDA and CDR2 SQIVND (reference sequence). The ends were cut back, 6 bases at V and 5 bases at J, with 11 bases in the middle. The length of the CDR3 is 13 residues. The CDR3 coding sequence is TGTGCCAGTAGGCAGGGGTCCGATCAGCCCCAGCATTTT. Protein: CASRQGSDQPQHF.

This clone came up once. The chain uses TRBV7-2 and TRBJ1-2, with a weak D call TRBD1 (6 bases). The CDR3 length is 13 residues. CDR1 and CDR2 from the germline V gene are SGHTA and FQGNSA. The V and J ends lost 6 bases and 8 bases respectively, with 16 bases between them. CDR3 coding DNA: TGTGCCAGCAGTAAACGGGGGGCGCAGGGCTACACCTTC. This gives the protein CASSKRGAQGYTF.

Here the CDR3 reads CAISRIDSPYEQYV. The CDR3 DNA follows: TGTGCCATCAGTCGCATAGACAGCCCCTACGAGCAGTACGTC. This chain joins TRBV10-3 and TRBJ2-7, with D perhaps TRBD1 (5 bases). Germline assignment: CDR1 ENHRY and CDR2 SYGVKD. V lost 5 bases to trimming and J lost 2 bases, with 13 bases between them. CDR3 length: 14 amino acids.

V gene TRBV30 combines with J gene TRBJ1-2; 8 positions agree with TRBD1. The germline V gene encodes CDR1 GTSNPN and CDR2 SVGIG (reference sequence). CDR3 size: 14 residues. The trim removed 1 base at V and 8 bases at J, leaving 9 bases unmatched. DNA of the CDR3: TGTGCCTGGAGTGACGCCGGGACAGGTGGAGGCTACACCTTC. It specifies CAWSDAGTGGGYTF.

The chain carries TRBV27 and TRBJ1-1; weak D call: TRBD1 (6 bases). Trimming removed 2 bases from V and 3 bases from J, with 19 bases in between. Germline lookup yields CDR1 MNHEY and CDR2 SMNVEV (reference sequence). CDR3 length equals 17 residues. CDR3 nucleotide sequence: TGTGCCAGCAGTTTAAGACCCGGGACAATCAACCACACTGAAGCTTTCTTT. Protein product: CASSLRPGTINHTEAFF.

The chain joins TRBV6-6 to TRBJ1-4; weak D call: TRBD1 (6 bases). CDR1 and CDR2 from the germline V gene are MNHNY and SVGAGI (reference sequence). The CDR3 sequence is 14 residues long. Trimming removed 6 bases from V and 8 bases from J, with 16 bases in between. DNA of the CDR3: TGTGCCAGCAGCCCTGTCGGACAGATAGAAAAACTGTTTTTT. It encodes CASSPVGQIEKLFF.

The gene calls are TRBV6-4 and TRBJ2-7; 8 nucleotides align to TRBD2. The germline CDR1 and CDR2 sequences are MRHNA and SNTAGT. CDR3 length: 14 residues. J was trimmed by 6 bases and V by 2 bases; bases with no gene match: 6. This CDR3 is CASSDDGGACEQYV. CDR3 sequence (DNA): TGTGCCAGCAGTGACGACGGGGGGGCGTGCGAGCAGTACGTC.

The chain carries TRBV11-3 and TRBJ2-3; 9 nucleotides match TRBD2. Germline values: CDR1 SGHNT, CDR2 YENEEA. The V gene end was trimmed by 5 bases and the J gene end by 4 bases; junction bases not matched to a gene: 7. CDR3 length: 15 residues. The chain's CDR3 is CASSPFAGGSDTQYF. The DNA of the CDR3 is TGTGCCAGCAGCCCCTTTGCGGGGGGGTCAGATACGCAGTATTTT.

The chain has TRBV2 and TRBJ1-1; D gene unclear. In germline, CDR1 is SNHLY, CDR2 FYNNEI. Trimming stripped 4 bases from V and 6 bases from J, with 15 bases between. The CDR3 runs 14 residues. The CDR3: CASSAAAIRAEAFF. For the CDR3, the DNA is TGTGCCAGCAGTGCGGCAGCGATTCGGGCTGAAGCTTTCTTT.

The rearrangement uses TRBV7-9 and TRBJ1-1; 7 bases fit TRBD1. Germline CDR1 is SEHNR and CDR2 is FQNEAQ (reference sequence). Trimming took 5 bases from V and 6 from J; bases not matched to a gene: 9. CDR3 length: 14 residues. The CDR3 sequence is CASSLGQPTSEAFF. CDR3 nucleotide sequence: TGTGCCAGCAGCCTGGGACAGCCAACCTCTGAAGCTTTCTTT.

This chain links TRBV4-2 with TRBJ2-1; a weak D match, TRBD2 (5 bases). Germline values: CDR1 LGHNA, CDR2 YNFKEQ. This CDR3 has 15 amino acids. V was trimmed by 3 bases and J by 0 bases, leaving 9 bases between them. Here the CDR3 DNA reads TGTGCCAGCAGCCAGTACCGGGACTCCTACAATGAGCAGTTCTTC. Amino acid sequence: CASSQYRDSYNEQFF.